This TCR beta chain was identified in a study of early T cells in non-severe SARS-CoV-2 infection. The wider study: Investigators sequenced bulk RNA drawn from unsorted whole blood, and chains remained unpaired. Findings and limits, study-wide: Private and CD4 specificities were missed by VDJdb matching, which favored anti-spike CD8 responses.

This clonotype was found many times. No antigen is known for it. Individual cDNA molecules were tagged with unique molecular identifiers, the study reported. TCRdb re-derived calls from the 5' RACE reads in MiXCR, one entry per CDR3 protein. This repertoire shows tens of thousands of distinct CDR3 sequences, around 11% found once; its top ten account for almost 6.5%. The germline V and J ends were trimmed by 5 bases and 6 bases, with 12 bases remaining between them. Per the germline V gene, CDR1 is SGHVS and CDR2 is FNYEAQ. CDR3 length: 13 residues. This receptor was taken from an adult who was a healthcare worker with PCR-confirmed SARS-CoV-2 infection or an uninfected control (not recorded which). The specimen was whole blood. The chain joins TRBV7-6 to TRBJ2-3; D is possibly TRBD1 or TRBD2 (5 bases each). The CDR3 nucleotides read TGTGCCAGCAGCCCCCCGGGGCGTGATACGCAGTATTTT. This sequence encodes CASSPPGRDTQYF.